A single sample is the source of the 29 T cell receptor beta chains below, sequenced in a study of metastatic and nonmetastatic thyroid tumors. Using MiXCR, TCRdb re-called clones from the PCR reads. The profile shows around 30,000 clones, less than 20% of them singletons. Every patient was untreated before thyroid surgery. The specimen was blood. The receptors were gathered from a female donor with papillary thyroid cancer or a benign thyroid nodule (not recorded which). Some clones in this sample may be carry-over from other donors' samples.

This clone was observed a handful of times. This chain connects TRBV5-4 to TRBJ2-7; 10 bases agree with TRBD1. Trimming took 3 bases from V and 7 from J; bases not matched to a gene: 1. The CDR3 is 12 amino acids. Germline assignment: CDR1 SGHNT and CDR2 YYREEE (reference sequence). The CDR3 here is CASSWGQGEQYF. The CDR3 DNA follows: TGTGCCAGCAGCTGGGGACAGGGGGAGCAGTACTTC.

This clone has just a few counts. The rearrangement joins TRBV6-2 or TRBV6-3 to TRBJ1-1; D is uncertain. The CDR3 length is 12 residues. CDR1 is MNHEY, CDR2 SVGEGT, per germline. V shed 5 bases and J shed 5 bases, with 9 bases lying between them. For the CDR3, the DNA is TGTGCCAGCAGTCGGATGGGGACTGAAGCTTTCTTT. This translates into CASSRMGTEAFF.

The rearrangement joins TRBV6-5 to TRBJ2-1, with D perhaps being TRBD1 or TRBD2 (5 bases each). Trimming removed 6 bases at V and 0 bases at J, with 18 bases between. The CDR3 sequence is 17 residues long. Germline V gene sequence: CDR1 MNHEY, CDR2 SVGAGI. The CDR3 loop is CASSPGAKVTSYNEQFF. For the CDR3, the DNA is TGTGCCAGCAGCCCCGGGGCCAAGGTCACCTCCTACAATGAGCAGTTCTTC.

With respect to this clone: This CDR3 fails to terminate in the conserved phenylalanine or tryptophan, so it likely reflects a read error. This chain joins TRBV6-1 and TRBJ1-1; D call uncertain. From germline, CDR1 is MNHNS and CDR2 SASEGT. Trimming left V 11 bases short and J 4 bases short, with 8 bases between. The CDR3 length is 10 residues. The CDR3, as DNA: TGTGCCCGCGGAGGCACTGAAGCTTTCTTG. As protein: CARGGTEAFL.

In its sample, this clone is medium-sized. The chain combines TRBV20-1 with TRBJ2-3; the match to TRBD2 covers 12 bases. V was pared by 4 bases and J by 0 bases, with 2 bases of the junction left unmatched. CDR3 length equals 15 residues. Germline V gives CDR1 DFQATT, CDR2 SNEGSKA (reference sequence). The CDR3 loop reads CSAKLAGGSTDTQYF. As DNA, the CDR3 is TGCAGTGCTAAACTAGCGGGGGGTAGCACAGATACGCAGTATTTT.

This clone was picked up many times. In DNA, the CDR3 is TGTGCCAGCAGGGGCAGGGAATATGGCTACACCTTC. This codes for CASRGREYGYTF. The chain has TRBV12-3 or TRBV12-4 and TRBJ1-2; D is possibly TRBD1 (5 bases). The CDR3 spans 12 residues. V lost 6 bases, J lost 5 bases, and 10 bases lay in between.

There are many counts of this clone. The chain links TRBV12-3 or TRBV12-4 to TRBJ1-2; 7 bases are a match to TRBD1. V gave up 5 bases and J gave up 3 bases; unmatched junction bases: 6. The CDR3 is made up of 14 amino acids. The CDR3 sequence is CASSQTGSYYGYTF. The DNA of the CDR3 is TGTGCCAGCAGTCAGACAGGGTCTTACTATGGCTACACCTTC.

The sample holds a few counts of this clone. The chain's CDR3 is CASRRTGDTYGYTF. The CDR3 DNA reads TGTGCCAGCAGAAGGACAGGGGATACCTATGGCTACACCTTC. V is TRBV6-1 and J is TRBJ1-2; 9 bases align to TRBD1. Germline-derived CDR1 and CDR2 are MNHNS and SASEGT. This CDR3 spans 14 amino acids. V was pared by 6 bases and J by 4 bases, with 6 bases of the junction left unmatched.

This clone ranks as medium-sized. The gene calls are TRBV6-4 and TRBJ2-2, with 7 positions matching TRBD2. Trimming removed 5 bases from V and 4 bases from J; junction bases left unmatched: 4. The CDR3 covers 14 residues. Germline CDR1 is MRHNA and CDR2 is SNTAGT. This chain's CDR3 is CASSPSGGTGELFF. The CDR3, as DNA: TGTGCCAGCAGTCCCTCGGGGGGCACCGGGGAGCTGTTTTTT.

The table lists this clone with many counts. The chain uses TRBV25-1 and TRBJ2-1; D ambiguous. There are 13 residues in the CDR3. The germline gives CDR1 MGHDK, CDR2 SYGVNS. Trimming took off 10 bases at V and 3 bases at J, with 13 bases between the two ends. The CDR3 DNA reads TGTGCCACCTCAGGACGGTTCTACAATGAGCAGTTCTTC. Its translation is CATSGRFYNEQFF.

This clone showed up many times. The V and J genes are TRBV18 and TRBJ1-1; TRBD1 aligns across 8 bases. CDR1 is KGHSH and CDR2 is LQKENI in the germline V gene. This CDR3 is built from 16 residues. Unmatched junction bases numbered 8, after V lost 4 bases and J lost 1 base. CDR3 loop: CASSLDRQGKNTEAFF. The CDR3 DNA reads TGTGCCAGCTCACTGGACAGACAGGGGAAGAACACTGAAGCTTTCTTT. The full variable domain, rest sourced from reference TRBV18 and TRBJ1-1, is NAGVMQNPRHLVRRRGQEARLRCSPMKGHSHVYWYRQLPEEGLKFMVYLQKENIIDESGMPKERFSAEFPKEGPSILRIQQVVRGDSAAYFCASSLDRQGKNTEAFFGQGTRLTVV.

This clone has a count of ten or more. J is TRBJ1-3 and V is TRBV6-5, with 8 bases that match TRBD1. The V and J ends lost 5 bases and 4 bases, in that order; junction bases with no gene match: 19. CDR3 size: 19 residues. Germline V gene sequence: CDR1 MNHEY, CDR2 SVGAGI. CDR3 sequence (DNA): TGTGCCAGCAGTCCCAGGACCGGACAGGGATTGGTATCCGGAAACACCATATATTTT. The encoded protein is CASSPRTGQGLVSGNTIYF.

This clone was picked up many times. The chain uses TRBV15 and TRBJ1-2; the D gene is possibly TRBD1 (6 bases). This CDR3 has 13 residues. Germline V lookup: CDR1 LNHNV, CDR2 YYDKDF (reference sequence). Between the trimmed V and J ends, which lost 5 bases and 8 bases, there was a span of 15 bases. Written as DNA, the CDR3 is TGTGCCACCAGCCCAGGTGGGAGGGGGGGCTACACCTTC. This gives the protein CATSPGGRGGYTF.

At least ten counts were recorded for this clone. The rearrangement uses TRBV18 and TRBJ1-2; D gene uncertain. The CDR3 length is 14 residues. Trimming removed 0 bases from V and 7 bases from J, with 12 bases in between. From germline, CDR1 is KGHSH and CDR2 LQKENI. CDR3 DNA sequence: TGTGCCAGCTCACCACCCGGGGAAGCGACTGGCTACACCTTC. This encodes CASSPPGEATGYTF.

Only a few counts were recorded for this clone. The chain's CDR3 is CASSRRQALGSPLHF. CDR3 in DNA: TGTGCCAGCAGCCGGAGACAGGCGCTAGGTTCACCCCTCCACTTT. The chain carries TRBV28 and TRBJ1-6; a possible D gene is TRBD1 (6 bases). Germline loops: CDR1 MDHEN, CDR2 SYDVKM. V lost 6 bases and J lost 9, with 18 bases in between. The CDR3 totals 15 residues.

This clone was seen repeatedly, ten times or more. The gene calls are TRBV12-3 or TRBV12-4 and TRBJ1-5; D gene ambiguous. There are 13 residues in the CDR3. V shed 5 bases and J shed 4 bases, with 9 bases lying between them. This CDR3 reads CASSQTRNQPQHF. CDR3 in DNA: TGTGCCAGCAGTCAAACCCGGAATCAGCCCCAGCATTTT.

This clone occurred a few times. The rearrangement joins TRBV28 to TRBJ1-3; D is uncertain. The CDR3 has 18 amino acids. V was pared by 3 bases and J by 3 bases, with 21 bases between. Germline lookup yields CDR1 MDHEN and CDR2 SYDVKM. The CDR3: CASSFSGLTLWGGNTIYF. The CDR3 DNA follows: TGTGCCAGCAGTTTTAGCGGTCTGACCCTGTGGGGTGGAAACACCATATATTTT.

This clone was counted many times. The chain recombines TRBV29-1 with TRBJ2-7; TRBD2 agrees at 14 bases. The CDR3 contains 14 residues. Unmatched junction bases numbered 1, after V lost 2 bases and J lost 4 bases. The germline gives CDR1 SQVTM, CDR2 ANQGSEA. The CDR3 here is CSVERTSGGYEQYF. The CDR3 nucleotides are TGCAGCGTTGAAAGGACTAGCGGGGGGTACGAGCAGTACTTC.

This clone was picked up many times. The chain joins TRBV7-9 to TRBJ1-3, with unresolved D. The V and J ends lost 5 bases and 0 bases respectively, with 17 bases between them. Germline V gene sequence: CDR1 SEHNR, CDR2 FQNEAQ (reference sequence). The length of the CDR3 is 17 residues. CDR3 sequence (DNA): TGTGCCAGCAGCAACGGACGATTCCTCGCCTCTGGAAACACCATATATTTT. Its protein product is CASSNGRFLASGNTIYF.

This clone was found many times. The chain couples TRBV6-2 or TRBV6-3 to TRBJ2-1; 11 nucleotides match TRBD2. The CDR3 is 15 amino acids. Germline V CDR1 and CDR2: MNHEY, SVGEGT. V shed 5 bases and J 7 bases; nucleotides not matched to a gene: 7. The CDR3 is CASSHSGRARNEQFF. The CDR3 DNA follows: TGTGCCAGCAGTCATAGCGGGAGGGCCAGAAATGAGCAGTTCTTC.

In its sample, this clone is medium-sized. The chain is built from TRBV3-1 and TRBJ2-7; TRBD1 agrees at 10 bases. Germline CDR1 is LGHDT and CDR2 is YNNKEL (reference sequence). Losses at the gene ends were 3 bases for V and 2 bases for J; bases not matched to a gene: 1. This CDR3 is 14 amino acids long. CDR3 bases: TGTGCCAGCAGCCACGGGACAGGGGCCTACGAGCAGTACTTC. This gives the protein CASSHGTGAYEQYF.

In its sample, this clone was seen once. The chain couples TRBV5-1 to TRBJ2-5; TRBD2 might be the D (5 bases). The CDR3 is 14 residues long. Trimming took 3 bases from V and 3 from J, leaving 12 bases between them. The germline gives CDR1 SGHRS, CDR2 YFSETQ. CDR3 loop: CASSWRMREETQYF. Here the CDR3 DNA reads TGCGCCAGCAGCTGGAGGATGAGGGAAGAGACCCAGTACTTC.

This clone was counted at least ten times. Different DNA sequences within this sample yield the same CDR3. The CDR3 here is CASSQEERGGPGELFF. The CDR3 nucleotides read TGCGCCAGCAGCCAAGAGGAGCGGGGGGGCCCCGGGGAGCTGTTTTTT. The rearrangement uses TRBV4-1 and TRBJ2-2; 10 nucleotides agree with TRBD2. The CDR3 is made up of 16 amino acids. Germline CDR1 and CDR2: MGHRA and YSYEKL. Trimming at V came to 0 bases and at J to 6 bases, leaving 4 bases not matched to a gene.

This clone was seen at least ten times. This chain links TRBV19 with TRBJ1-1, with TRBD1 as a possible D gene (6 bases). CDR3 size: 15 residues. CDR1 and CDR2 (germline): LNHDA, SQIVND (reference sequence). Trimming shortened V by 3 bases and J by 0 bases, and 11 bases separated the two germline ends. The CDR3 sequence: CASSMGGAVNTEAFF. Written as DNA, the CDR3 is TGTGCCAGTAGTATGGGGGGGGCTGTGAACACTGAAGCTTTCTTT.

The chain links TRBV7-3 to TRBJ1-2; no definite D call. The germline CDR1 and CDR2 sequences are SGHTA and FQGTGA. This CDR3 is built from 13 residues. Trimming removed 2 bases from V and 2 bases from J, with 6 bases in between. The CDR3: CASSLEANYGYTF. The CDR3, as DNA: TGTGCCAGCAGCTTAGAGGCGAACTATGGCTACACCTTC.

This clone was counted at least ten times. The DNA of the CDR3 is TGCGCCAACCTCCGGACTAGCGGGGGGATCACAGATACGCAGTATTTT. Translated: CANLRTSGGITDTQYF. This chain joins TRBV10-1 and TRBJ2-3, with TRBD2 identical over 14 bases. The CDR3 spans 16 residues. The V segment lost 10 bases and the J segment 2 bases; nucleotides outside the gene matches: 8. CDR1 is WNHNN and CDR2 is SYGVQD in the germline V gene (reference sequence).

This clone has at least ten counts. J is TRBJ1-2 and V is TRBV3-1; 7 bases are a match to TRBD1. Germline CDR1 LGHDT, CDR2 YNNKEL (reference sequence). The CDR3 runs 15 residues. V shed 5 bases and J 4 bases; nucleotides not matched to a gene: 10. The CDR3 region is CASSRGPTEAYGYTF. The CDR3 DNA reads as TGTGCCAGCAGCAGGGGGCCGACAGAAGCCTATGGCTACACCTTC.

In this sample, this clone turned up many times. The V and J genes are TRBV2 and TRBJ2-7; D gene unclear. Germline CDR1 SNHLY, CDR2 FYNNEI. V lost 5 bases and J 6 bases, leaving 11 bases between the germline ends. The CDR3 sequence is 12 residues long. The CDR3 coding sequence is TGTGCCAGCAGTTTGGTGGAGTCCGAGCAGTACTTC. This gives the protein CASSLVESEQYF.

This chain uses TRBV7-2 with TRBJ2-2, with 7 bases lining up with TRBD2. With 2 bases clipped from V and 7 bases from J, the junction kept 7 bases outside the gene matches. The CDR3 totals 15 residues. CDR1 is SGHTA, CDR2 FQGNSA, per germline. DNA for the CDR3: TGTGCCAGCAGCTTATTCGCGGGAGCATGCGGGGAGCTGTTTTTT. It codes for CASSLFAGACGELFF.